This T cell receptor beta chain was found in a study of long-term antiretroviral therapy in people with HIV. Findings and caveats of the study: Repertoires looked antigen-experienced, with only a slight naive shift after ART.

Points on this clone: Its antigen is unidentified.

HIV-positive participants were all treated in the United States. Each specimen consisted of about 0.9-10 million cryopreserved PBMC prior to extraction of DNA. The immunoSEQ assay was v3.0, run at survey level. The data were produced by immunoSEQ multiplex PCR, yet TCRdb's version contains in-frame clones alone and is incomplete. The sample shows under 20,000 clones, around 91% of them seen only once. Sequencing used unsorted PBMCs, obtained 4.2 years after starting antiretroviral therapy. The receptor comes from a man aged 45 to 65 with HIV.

CDR3 in DNA: TGCGCCAGCAGCCAAACAGGGAACTATGGCTACACCTTC. Protein product: CASSQTGNYGYTF. The chain employs TRBV4-1 and TRBJ1-2; a weak D match, TRBD1 (6 bases). Trimming took off 2 bases at V and 2 bases at J, with 6 bases between the two ends. The germline CDR1 and CDR2 sequences are MGHRA and YSYEKL. This CDR3 region has 13 residues.